Shown below are 16 T cell receptor beta chains from a single sample sequenced in a study of T cell changes during pregnancy in multiple sclerosis. Produced via immunoSEQ multiplex PCR; TCRdb's table is partial and in-frame only. The profile shows around 95,000 clones, about 90% of them singletons. Sequencing used peripheral blood, obtained after pregnancy. The receptors come from a female donor in good health, enrolled as a control in a pregnancy study.

This chain joins TRBV28 and TRBJ1-2, with a tentative D call TRBD1 (6 bases). The CDR3 is 13 amino acids. The ends were cut back, 2 bases at V and 8 bases at J, with 12 bases in the middle. Looked up from germline, CDR1 is MDHEN and CDR2 is SYDVKM. The DNA of the CDR3 is TGTGCCAGCAGTTTAAGGGGGTCTGTGGGCTACACCTTC. It translates to CASSLRGSVGYTF.

The chain links TRBV18 to TRBJ2-5; 8 positions agree with TRBD2. The CDR3 contains 14 residues. Germline V gene data show CDR1 as KGHSH and CDR2 as LQKENI. The junction had 3 bases not matched to a gene; V was cut back by 3 bases and J by 3 bases. The CDR3 region has the DNA TGTGCCAGCTCACCCGGACTAGCAAAAGAGACCCAGTACTTC. Its translation: CASSPGLAKETQYF.

The chain is built from TRBV19 and TRBJ1-1; D gene uncertain. V shed 3 bases and J shed 3 bases, with 8 bases lying between them. Germline CDR1 reads LNHDA; CDR2 reads SQIVND (reference sequence). The CDR3 is 13 amino acids. The DNA of the CDR3 is TGTGCCAGTAGTATTGACGGGGACACTGAAGCTTTCTTT. Encoded protein: CASSIDGDTEAFF.

The chain is built from TRBV7-9 and TRBJ1-2; 9 nucleotides match TRBD1. The CDR3 contains 13 residues. V lost 4 bases, J lost 3 bases, and 0 bases stayed unmatched. CDR1 SEHNR and CDR2 FQNEAQ come from the germline V gene (reference sequence). As DNA, the CDR3 is TGTGCCAGCAGCTGGGACAGGGACTATGGCTACACCTTC. It translates to CASSWDRDYGYTF.

V and J are TRBV5-1 and TRBJ2-1, with D possibly TRBD1 on 5 matching bases. The CDR3 has 15 residues. Looked up from germline, CDR1 is SGHRS and CDR2 is YFSETQ. V shed 3 bases and J shed 4 bases, with 14 bases lying between them. Here the CDR3 DNA reads TGCGCCAGCAGCTGGATCAGGGTGGTGTACAATGAGCAGTTCTTC. Translating it yields CASSWIRVVYNEQFF.

The V gene is TRBV5-4, the J gene TRBJ2-3; 14 nucleotides line up with TRBD2. V was pared by 4 bases and J by 0 bases, with 7 bases of the junction left unmatched. CDR1 is SGHNT and CDR2 is YYREEE in the germline V gene (reference sequence). CDR3 length: 18 amino acids. CDR3 coding DNA: TGTGCCAGCAGCAGTGGACTAGCGGGGGGCCTTAGCACAGATACGCAGTATTTT. Protein product: CASSSGLAGGLSTDTQYF.

This chain joins TRBV7-9 and TRBJ2-1; 7 bases line up with TRBD1. Germline values: CDR1 SEHNR, CDR2 FQNEAQ (reference sequence). This CDR3 contains 13 residues. V shed 11 bases and J 0 bases; nucleotides not matched to a gene: 4. The DNA for the CDR3 is TGTGCCGAGAGGGGGCTCTCCTACAATGAGCAGTTCTTC. It encodes CAERGLSYNEQFF.

The chain recombines TRBV9 with TRBJ2-2, with D tentatively TRBD2 (6 bases). V lost 6 bases to trimming and J lost 6 bases, with 18 bases between them. CDR1 SGDLS and CDR2 YYNGEE come from the germline V gene. CDR3 length: 15 residues. CDR3 nucleotides: TGTGCCAGCACCGACCAGGGAGGTTTCGCCGGGGAGCTGTTTTTT. Translating it yields CASTDQGGFAGELFF.

This chain links TRBV19 with TRBJ1-6; 7 positions agree with TRBD1. The CDR3 totals 12 residues. Germline loops: CDR1 LNHDA, CDR2 SQIVND (reference sequence). Trimming at V came to 4 bases and at J to 10 bases, leaving 1 base not matched to a gene. The CDR3 nucleotides read TGTGCCAGTAGTACAGGGGGATCACCCCTCCACTTT. This sequence encodes CASSTGGSPLHF.

The chain couples TRBV25-1 to TRBJ1-2; TRBD1 is a possible D gene (6 bases). V was cut by 2 bases and J by 4 bases, with 8 bases left in between. Germline CDR1 is MGHDK and CDR2 is SYGVNS. There are 13 residues in the CDR3. CDR3 amino acids: CASSEMDSYGYTF. The CDR3 DNA reads TGTGCCAGCAGTGAAATGGACAGCTATGGCTACACCTTC.

The chain uses TRBV18 and TRBJ2-4; D is possibly TRBD1 (5 bases). From germline, CDR1 is KGHSH and CDR2 LQKENI. Deletions cut 2 bases from V and 7 bases from J, with 6 bases between. The CDR3 loop spans 12 amino acids. CDR3 DNA sequence: TGTGCCAGCTCACCAAAGGGGAACATTCAGTACTTC. Protein: CASSPKGNIQYF.

V and J are TRBV2 and TRBJ2-2; the match to TRBD1 covers 7 bases. The ends lost 9 bases at V and 2 bases at J; junction bases unmatched: 6. The CDR3 sequence is 14 residues long. Germline-derived CDR1 and CDR2 are SNHLY and FYNNEI. The CDR3 nucleotides read TGTGCCAGACGGGACAGAATTAACACCGGGGAGCTGTTTTTT. Encoded protein: CARRDRINTGELFF.

The chain couples TRBV27 to TRBJ2-1, with 11 bases aligning to TRBD1. This CDR3 is built from 20 residues. The trim removed 5 bases at V and 4 bases at J, leaving 19 bases unmatched. Looked up from germline, CDR1 is MNHEY and CDR2 is SMNVEV (reference sequence). The CDR3 protein is CASSPRGQGGSVRRYNEQFF. CDR3 in DNA: TGTGCCAGCAGTCCTAGGGGACAGGGGGGCTCGGTACGTCGGTACAATGAGCAGTTCTTC.

V and J are TRBV7-9 and TRBJ1-2; D not resolved. The germline V gene has CDR1 SEHNR and CDR2 FQNEAQ (reference sequence). V was clipped by 1 base and J by 8 bases, with 14 bases between them. There are 14 residues in the CDR3. CDR3 residues: CASSLVVEVEGYTF. CDR3 in DNA: TGTGCCAGCAGCTTAGTAGTCGAGGTGGAAGGCTACACCTTC.

This chain joins TRBV18 and TRBJ1-6, with D unresolved. The length of the CDR3 is 14 residues. V was cut by 2 bases and J by 8 bases, with 10 bases left in between. Germline V gene data show CDR1 as KGHSH and CDR2 as LQKENI. CDR3 coding DNA: TGTGCCAGCTCACCAGCCGGGAGCGATTCACCCCTCCACTTT. This gives the protein CASSPAGSDSPLHF.

This rearrangement joins TRBV28 to TRBJ1-1; D might be TRBD1 (5 bases). This CDR3 is built from 13 residues. Trimming removed 7 bases from V and 8 bases from J, with 17 bases in between. Looked up from germline, CDR1 is MDHEN and CDR2 is SYDVKM. CDR3: CASIPGGNKEAFF. The CDR3 region has the DNA TGTGCCAGCATCCCGGGGGGTAACAAAGAAGCTTTCTTT.